This TCR beta chain emerged from a study of technical replicates of blood from four donors. There are 14 residues in the CDR3. V lost 4 bases and J 0 bases, leaving 7 bases between the germline ends. Germline CDR1 reads SNHLY; CDR2 reads FYNNEI. The data were produced by immunoSEQ multiplex PCR, yet TCRdb's version contains in-frame clones alone and is incomplete. Among tens of thousands of clones listed, 65% to 90% were seen once. V is TRBV2 and J is TRBJ1-3; D is unresolved. Sequencing was done on a sample of PBMCs. The TCR originated in a human donor in good health. Some clones in this sample may be carry-over from other donors' samples. CDR3 in DNA: TGTGCCAGCAGTGTCAACTTCTCTGGAAACACCATATATTTT. This encodes CASSVNFSGNTIYF.